This section outlines one T cell receptor (beta chain) sequence together with its context. The data originate from a study of cytomegalovirus exposure and HLA in healthy donors. Use of 60 Vbeta and 13 Jbeta primers characterized the PCR. Assay used: immunoSEQ multiplex PCR; TCRdb lists only in-frame clones, some missing. The table for this sample gives 200,000 or so clones. The TCR comes from a boy between 10 and 17 years old in good health and CMV-seronegative. The material sequenced was PBMCs.

CDR3 region: CASGPTDTQYF. The CDR3 DNA follows: TGTGCCAGCGGCCCCACAGATACGCAGTATTTT. The chain combines TRBV11-2 with TRBJ2-3; D not certain. The V and J ends lost 8 bases and 2 bases respectively, with 5 bases between them. Looked up from germline, CDR1 is SGHAT and CDR2 is FQNNGV. This CDR3 has 11 residues.